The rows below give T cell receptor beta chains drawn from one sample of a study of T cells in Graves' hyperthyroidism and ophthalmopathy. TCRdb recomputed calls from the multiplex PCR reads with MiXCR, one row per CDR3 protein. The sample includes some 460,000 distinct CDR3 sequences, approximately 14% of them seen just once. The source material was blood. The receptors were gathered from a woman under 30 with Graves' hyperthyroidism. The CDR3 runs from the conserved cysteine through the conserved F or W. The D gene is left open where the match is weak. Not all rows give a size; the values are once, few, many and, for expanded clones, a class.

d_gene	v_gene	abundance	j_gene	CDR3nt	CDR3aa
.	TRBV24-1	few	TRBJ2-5	TGTGCCACCAGTGACCCCGACTTTATGGAGACCCAGTACTTC	CATSDPDFMETQYF
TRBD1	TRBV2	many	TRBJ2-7	TGTGCCAGCAGTGAAAAGCTTTGGGACAGGGAGTCCTACGAGCAGTACTTC	CASSEKLWDRESYEQYF
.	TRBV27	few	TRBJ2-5	TGTGCCAGCAGTTTAGTTCCGGGACATACGTACCAAGAGACCCAGTACTTC	CASSLVPGHTYQETQYF
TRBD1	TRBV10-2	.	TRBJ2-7	TGCGCCAGCGGTGCCGGCGACAGGGTATACTACGAGCAGTACTTC	CASGAGDRVYYEQYF
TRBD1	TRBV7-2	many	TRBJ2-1	TGTGCCAGCAGCTTCGGGACAGGGTTGTATAATGAGCAGTTCTTC	CASSFGTGLYNEQFF
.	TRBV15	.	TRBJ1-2	TGTGCCACCAGCAGAGATCAATCCGACCTCCATGGCTACACCTTC	CATSRDQSDLHGYTF
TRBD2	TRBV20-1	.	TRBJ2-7	TGCAGTGCTAGAGGACTAGCGGGAGTACGCGAGCAGTACTTC	CSARGLAGVREQYF
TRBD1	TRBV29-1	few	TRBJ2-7	TGCAGCGTGGGGGACAGCTCCTACGAGCAGTACTTC	CSVGDSSYEQYF
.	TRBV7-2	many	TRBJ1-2	TGTGCCAGCAGCTTAGCGGGGCCAGCTAACTATGGCTACACCTTC	CASSLAGPANYGYTF
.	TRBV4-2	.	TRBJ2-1	TGTGCCAGCAGGCCAGAGGGAAGCTCCTACAATGAGCAGTTCTTC	CASRPEGSSYNEQFF
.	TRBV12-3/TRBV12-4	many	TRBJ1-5	TGTGCCAGCAGGATGGGCAATCAGCCCCAGCATTTT	CASRMGNQPQHF
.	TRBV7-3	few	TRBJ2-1	TGTGCCAGCAGCTTAATCGCAGCTGCCAATGAGCAGTTCTTC	CASSLIAAANEQFF
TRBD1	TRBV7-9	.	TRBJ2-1	TGTGCCAGCAGCTTAGGGCCAGGGGGCAGCTCCTACAATGAGCAGTTCTTC	CASSLGPGGSSYNEQFF
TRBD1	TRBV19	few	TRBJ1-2	TGTGCCAGTAGTAGGGGGACAGCCCAGTCCCGCTATGGCTACACCTTC	CASSRGTAQSRYGYTF
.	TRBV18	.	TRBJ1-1	TGTACCAGCTCACCACCCAATGACTTTGAGGGCACTGAAGCTTTCTTT	CTSSPPNDFEGTEAFF
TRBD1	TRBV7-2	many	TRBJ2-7	TGTGCCAGCAGCTCCCCTAAGGACAGGGTCTCCTACGAGCAGTACTTC	CASSSPKDRVSYEQYF
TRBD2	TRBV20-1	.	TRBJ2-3	TGCAGTGCTAGAGACCTAAATAGCGGGGGGGCAGGAACAGATACGCAGTATTTT	CSARDLNSGGAGTDTQYF
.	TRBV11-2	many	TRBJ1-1	TGTGCCAGCAGCTTAGGAGAAGTGGGAGGGACTGAAGCTTTCTTT	CASSLGEVGGTEAFF
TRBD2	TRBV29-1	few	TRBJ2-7	TGCAGCGTTGAAACAACTGGCGGGGGGGCCTCCGAGCAGTACTTC	CSVETTGGGASEQYF
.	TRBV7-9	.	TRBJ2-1	TGTGCCAGCAGCTTAGCTAAACAGAGTAAGGACAATGAGCAGTTCTTC	CASSLAKQSKDNEQFF
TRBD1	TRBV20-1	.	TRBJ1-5	TGCAGTGCTAGATTACAGGGGCTTAGCAATCAGCCCCAGCATTTT	CSARLQGLSNQPQHF
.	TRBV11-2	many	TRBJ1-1	TGTGCCAGCAGCTTCCCGCAGGGGCGGAGCACTGAAGCTTTCTTT	CASSFPQGRSTEAFF
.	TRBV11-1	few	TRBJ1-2	TGTGCCAGCAGCTTAGAGGCTCGCGGGGGCGAAGGCTACACCTTC	CASSLEARGGEGYTF
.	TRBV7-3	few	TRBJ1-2	TGTGCCGGGAGACAGAACTATGGCTACACCTTC	CAGRQNYGYTF